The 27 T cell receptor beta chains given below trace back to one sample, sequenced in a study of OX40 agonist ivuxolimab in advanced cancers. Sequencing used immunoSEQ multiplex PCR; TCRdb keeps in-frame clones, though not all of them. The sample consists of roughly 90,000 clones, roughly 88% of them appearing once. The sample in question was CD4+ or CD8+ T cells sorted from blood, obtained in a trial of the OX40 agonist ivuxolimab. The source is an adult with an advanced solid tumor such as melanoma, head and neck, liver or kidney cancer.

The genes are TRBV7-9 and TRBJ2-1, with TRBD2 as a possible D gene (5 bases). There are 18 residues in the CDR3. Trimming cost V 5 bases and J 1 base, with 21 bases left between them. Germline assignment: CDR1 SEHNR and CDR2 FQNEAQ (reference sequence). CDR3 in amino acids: CASSLFRGSGWSYNEQFF. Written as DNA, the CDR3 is TGTGCCAGCAGCCTCTTCCGAGGGAGCGGATGGTCCTACAATGAGCAGTTCTTC.

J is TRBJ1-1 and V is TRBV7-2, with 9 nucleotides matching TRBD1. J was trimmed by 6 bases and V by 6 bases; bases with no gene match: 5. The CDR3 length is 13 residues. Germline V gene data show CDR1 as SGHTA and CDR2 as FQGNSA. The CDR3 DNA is TGTGCCAGCAGGACAGGGGGGTACTCTGAAGCTTTCTTT. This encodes CASRTGGYSEAFF.

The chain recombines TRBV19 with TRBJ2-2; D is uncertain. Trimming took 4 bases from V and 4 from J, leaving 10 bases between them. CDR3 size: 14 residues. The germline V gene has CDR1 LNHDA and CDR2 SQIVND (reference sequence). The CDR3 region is CASSNRQLTGELFF. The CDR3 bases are TGTGCCAGTAGTAATCGACAACTCACCGGGGAGCTGTTTTTT.

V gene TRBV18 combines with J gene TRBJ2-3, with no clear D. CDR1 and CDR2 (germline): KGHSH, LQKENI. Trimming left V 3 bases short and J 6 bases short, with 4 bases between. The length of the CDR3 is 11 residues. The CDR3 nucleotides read TGTGCCAGCTCACCCATGGATACGCAGTATTTT. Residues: CASSPMDTQYF.

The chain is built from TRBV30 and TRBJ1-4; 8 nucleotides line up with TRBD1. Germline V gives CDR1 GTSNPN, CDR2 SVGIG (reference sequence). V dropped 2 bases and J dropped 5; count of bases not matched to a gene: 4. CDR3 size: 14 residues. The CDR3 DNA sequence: TGTGCCTGGAGTTGGACAGGGAGAAATGAAAAACTGTTTTTT. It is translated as CAWSWTGRNEKLFF.

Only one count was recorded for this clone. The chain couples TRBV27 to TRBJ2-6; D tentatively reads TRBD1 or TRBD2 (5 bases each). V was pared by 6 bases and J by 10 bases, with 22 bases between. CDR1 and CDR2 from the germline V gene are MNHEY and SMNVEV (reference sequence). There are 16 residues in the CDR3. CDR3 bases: TGTGCCAGCAGACCAGCGACGTTAAGGGGAGTGAACGTCCTGACTTTC. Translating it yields CASRPATLRGVNVLTF. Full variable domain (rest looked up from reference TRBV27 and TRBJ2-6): EAQVTQNPRYLITVTGKKLTVTCSQNMNHEYMSWYRQDPGLGLRQIYYSMNVEVTDKGDVPEGYKVSRKEKRNFPLILESPSPNQTSLYFCASRPATLRGVNVLTFGAGSRLTVL.

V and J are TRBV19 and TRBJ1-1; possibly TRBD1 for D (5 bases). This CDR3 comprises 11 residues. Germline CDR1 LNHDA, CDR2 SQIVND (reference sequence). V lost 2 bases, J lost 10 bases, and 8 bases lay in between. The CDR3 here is CASSISGGAFF. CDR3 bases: TGTGCCAGTAGTATATCCGGGGGAGCTTTCTTT.

The DNA of the CDR3 is TGTGCCGCCCAGGGACTAGGAAACACAGATACGCAGTATTTT. It codes for CAAQGLGNTDTQYF. The chain combines TRBV10-3 with TRBJ2-3; 8 bases match TRBD2. Germline lookup yields CDR1 ENHRY and CDR2 SYGVKD. The CDR3 covers 14 residues. With 11 bases clipped from V and 2 bases from J, the junction kept 9 bases outside the gene matches.

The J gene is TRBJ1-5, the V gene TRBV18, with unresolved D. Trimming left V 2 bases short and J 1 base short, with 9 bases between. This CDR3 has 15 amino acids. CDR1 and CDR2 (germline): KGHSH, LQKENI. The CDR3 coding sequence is TGTGCCAGCTCACCAGGGCAGGAAAGCAATCAGCCCCAGCATTTT. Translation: CASSPGQESNQPQHF.

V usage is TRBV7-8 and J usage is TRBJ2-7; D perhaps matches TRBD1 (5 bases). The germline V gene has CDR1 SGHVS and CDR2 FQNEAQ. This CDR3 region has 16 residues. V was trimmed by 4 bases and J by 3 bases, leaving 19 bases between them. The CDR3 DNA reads TGTGCCAGCAGCTATAACAGGCCTGGATTAGACTACGAGCAGTACTTC. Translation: CASSYNRPGLDYEQYF.

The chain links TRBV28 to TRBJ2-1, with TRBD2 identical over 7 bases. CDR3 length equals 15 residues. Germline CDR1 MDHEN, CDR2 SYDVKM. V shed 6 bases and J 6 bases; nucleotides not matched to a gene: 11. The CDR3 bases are TGTGCCAGCAGGCTGACTAGCCTTCCTGGCAATGAGCAGTTCTTC. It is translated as CASRLTSLPGNEQFF.

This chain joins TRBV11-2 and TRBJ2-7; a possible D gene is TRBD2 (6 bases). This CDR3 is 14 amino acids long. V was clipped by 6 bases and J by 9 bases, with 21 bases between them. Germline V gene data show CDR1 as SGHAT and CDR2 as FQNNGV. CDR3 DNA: TGTGCCAGCAGGCCCCCTGGACGGGAGTGGGGGCAGTACTTC. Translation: CASRPPGREWGQYF.

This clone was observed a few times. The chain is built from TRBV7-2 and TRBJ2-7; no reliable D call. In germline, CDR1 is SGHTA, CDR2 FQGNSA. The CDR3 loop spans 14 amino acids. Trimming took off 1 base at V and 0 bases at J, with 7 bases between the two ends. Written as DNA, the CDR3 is TGTGCCAGCAGCTTAGTGGGCAGCTCCTACGAGCAGTACTTC. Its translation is CASSLVGSSYEQYF. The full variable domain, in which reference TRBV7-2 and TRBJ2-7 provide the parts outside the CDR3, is GAGVSQSPSNKVTEKGKDVELRCDPISGHTALYWYRQSLGQGLEFLIYFQGNSAPDKSGLPSDRFSAERTGGSVSTLTIQRTQQEDSAVYLCASSLVGSSYEQYFGPGTRLTVT.

The CDR3 reads CASSSRRGGDSPLHF. CDR3 DNA sequence: TGTGCCAGCAGCTCACGCAGGGGGGGGGATTCACCCCTCCACTTT. This chain connects TRBV13 to TRBJ1-6, with TRBD1 matching over 7 bases. Germline-derived CDR1 and CDR2 are PRHDT and FYEKMQ (reference sequence). This CDR3 has 15 residues. V shed 4 bases, J shed 8 bases, and the junction held 8 bases outside the gene matches.

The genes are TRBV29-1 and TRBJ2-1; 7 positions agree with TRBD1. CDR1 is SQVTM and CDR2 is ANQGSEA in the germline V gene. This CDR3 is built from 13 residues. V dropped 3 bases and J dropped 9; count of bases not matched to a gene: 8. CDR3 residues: CSVDAKQGIEQFF. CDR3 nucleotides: TGCAGCGTTGATGCCAAACAGGGGATTGAGCAGTTCTTC.

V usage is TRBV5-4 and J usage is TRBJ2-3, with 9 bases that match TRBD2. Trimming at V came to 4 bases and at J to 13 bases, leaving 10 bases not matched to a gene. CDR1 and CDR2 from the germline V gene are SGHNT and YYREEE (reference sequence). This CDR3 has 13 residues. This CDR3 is CASSPAGGFFKYF. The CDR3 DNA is TGTGCCAGCAGCCCAGCGGGGGGATTCTTCAAGTATTTT.

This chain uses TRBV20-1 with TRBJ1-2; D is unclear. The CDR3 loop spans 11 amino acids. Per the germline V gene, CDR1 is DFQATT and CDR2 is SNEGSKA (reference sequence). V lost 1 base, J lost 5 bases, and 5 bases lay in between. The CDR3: CSARVQYGYTF. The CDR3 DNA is TGCAGTGCTAGAGTACAGTATGGCTACACCTTC.

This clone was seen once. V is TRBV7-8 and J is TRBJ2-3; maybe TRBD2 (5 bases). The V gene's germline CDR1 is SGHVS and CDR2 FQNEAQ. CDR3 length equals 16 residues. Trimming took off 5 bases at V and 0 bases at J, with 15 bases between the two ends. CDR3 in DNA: TGTGCCAGCAGCCCTTGGAGGACGGCTAGCACAGATACGCAGTATTTT. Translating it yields CASSPWRTASTDTQYF.

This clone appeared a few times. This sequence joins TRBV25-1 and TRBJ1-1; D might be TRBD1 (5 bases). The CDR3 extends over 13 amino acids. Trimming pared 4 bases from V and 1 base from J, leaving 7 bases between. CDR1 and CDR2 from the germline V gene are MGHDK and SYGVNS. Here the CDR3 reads CASSVTGNTEAFF. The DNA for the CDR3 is TGTGCCAGCAGTGTCACAGGGAACACTGAAGCTTTCTTT.

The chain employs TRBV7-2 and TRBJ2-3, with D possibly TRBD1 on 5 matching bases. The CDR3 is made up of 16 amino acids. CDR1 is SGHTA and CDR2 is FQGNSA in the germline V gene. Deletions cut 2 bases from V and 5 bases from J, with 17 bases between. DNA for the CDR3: TGTGCCAGCAGCTTACTTGAGAAGGGGTATCGAGATACGCAGTATTTT. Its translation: CASSLLEKGYRDTQYF.

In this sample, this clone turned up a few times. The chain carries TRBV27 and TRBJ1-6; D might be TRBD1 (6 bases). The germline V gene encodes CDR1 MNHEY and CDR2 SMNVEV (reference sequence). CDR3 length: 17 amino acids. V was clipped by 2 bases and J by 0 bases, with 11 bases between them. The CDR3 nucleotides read TGTGCCAGCAGTTTACTACAGGGTTTCTCCTATAATTCACCCCTCCACTTT. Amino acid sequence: CASSLLQGFSYNSPLHF.

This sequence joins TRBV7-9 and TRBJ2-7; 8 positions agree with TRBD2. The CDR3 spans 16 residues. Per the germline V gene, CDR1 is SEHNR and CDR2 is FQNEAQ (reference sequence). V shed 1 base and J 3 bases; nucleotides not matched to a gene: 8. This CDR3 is CASSLGVSGKSYEQYF. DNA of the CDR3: TGTGCCAGCAGCTTAGGGGTTAGCGGGAAGAGCTACGAGCAGTACTTC.

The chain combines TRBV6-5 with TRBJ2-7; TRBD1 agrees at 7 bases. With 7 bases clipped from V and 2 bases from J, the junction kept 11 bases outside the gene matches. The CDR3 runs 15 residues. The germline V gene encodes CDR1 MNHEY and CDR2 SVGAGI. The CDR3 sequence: CASMVSLGQPYEQYF. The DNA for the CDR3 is TGTGCCAGCATGGTCTCACTGGGACAGCCCTACGAGCAGTACTTC.

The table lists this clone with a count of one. CDR3 sequence reads: CAWSLLGRGEQETQYF. CDR3 DNA sequence: TGTGCCTGGAGTCTACTCGGGCGGGGGGAACAAGAGACCCAGTACTTC. The chain is built from TRBV30 and TRBJ2-5; 8 bases line up with TRBD2. The CDR3 spans 16 residues. With V trimmed by 2 bases and J by 2 bases, 10 bases remained unmatched. CDR1 is GTSNPN and CDR2 is SVGIG in the germline V gene (reference sequence). The full variable domain, with the rest looked up from reference TRBV30 and TRBJ2-5, is SQTIHQWPATLVQPVGSPLSLECTVEGTSNPNLYWYRQAAGRGLQLLFYSVGIGQISSEVPQNLSASRPQDRQFILSSKKLLLSDSGFYLCAWSLLGRGEQETQYFGPGTRLLVL.

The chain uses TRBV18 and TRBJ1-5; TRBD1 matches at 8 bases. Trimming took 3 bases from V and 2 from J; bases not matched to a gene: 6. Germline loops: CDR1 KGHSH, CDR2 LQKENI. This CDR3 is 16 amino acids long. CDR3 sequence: CASSPAGGAGNQPQHF. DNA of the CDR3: TGTGCCAGCTCACCCGCAGGGGGCGCGGGCAATCAGCCCCAGCATTTT. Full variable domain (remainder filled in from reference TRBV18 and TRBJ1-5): NAGVMQNPRHLVRRRGQEARLRCSPMKGHSHVYWYRQLPEEGLKFMVYLQKENIIDESGMPKERFSAEFPKEGPSILRIQQVVRGDSAAYFCASSPAGGAGNQPQHFGDGTRLSIL.

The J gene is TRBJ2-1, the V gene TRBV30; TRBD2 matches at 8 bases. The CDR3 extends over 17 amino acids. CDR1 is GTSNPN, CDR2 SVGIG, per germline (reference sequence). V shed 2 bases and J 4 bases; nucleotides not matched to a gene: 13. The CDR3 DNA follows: TGTGCCTGGAGTAAAGGGGCGGGAGGACCCCTTTACAATGAGCAGTTCTTC. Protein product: CAWSKGAGGPLYNEQFF. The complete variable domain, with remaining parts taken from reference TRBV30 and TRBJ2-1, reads SQTIHQWPATLVQPVGSPLSLECTVEGTSNPNLYWYRQAAGRGLQLLFYSVGIGQISSEVPQNLSASRPQDRQFILSSKKLLLSDSGFYLCAWSKGAGGPLYNEQFFGPGTRLTVL.

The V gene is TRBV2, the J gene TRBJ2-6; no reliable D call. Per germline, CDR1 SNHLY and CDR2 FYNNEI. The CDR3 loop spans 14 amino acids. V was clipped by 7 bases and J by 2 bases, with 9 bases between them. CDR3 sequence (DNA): TGTGCCAGCACCGCGGTAGCTGGGGCCAACGTCCTGACTTTC. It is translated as CASTAVAGANVLTF.